A single sample gave rise to the 14 T cell receptor beta chains below, sequenced in a study of T-cell memory formation after mild COVID-19. TCRdb re-called the 5' RACE reads through MiXCR, storing one row per CDR3 protein. The sample has roughly 250,000 distinct CDR3 sequences; 15% to 20% are singletons. Sequencing was carried out using PBMCs or a T cell subset sorted from them (not recorded which). The receptors stem from a man between 18 and 35 years old who had mild COVID-19 (a few samples of this study predate the infection). Cell type and time point are not known.

The rearrangement uses TRBV5-5 and TRBJ1-1; D gene unclear. V lost 2 bases to trimming and J lost 3 bases, with 5 bases between them. CDR3 length equals 12 residues. Germline V lookup: CDR1 SGHKS, CDR2 YYEKEE (reference sequence). The CDR3 nucleotides read TGTGCCAGCAGCTTTGAGGACACTGAAGCTTTCTTT. Residues: CASSFEDTEAFF.

This clonotype appeared a few times. The chain couples TRBV28 to TRBJ2-7; no definite D call. Trimming removed 6 bases at V and 3 bases at J, with 12 bases between. The CDR3 length is 13 residues. In germline, CDR1 is MDHEN, CDR2 SYDVKM. The CDR3 DNA reads TGTGCCAGCAGCGGGCCGTCGGACTACGAGCAGTACGTC. It yields the protein CASSGPSDYEQYV.

This clonotype came up many times. The gene calls are TRBV24-1 and TRBJ2-3; TRBD2 matches at 8 bases. CDR1 and CDR2 from the germline V gene are KGHDR and SFDVKD. Losses at the gene ends were 0 bases for V and 3 bases for J; bases not matched to a gene: 4. The CDR3 covers 16 residues. The CDR3 protein is CATSDLRRGVTDTQYF. CDR3 bases: TGTGCCACCAGTGATTTGCGGCGGGGGGTTACAGATACGCAGTATTTT.

The CDR3 loop reads CASSSNGGRGYTF. The CDR3 DNA follows: TGTGCCAGCAGCTCAAACGGGGGCCGTGGCTACACCTTC. The rearrangement joins TRBV7-2 to TRBJ1-2, with D maybe TRBD1 (6 bases). The CDR3 length is 13 residues. Germline V gene lookup returns CDR1 SGHTA and CDR2 FQGNSA. The V gene lost 4 bases and the J gene lost 7 bases, with 13 bases spanning the gap.

The chain couples TRBV7-2 to TRBJ2-7; 7 nucleotides agree with TRBD1. The CDR3 runs to 14 residues. Per the germline V gene, CDR1 is SGHTA and CDR2 is FQGNSA. J was trimmed by 0 bases and V by 5 bases; bases with no gene match: 4. Here the CDR3 reads CASSPDRYSYEQYV. The CDR3 DNA sequence: TGTGCCAGCAGCCCGGACAGGTACTCCTACGAGCAGTACGTC.

This chain connects TRBV28 to TRBJ2-5; 7 nucleotides match TRBD2. CDR1 and CDR2 (germline): MDHEN, SYDVKM. V dropped 5 bases and J dropped 7; count of bases not matched to a gene: 4. The CDR3 is 12 residues long. The CDR3: CASSGPGGTQYF. The CDR3 DNA follows: TGTGCCAGCAGTGGGCCGGGGGGGACCCAGTACTTC.

The gene calls are TRBV5-1 and TRBJ1-1; D not resolved. CDR1 is SGHRS and CDR2 is YFSETQ in the germline V gene. The V and J ends lost 2 bases and 2 bases respectively, with 10 bases between them. The CDR3 contains 14 residues. The CDR3, as DNA: TGCGCCAGCAGCTTCAGACGGATAAACACTGAAGCTTTCTTT. As protein: CASSFRRINTEAFF.

This chain connects TRBV27 to TRBJ2-3; D unresolved. There are 14 residues in the CDR3. The germline CDR1 and CDR2 sequences are MNHEY and SMNVEV (reference sequence). V lost 2 bases, J lost 2 bases, and 8 bases lay in between. The CDR3 here is CASSLAAFTDTQYF. The CDR3, as DNA: TGTGCCAGCAGTTTAGCGGCCTTCACAGATACGCAGTATTTT.

The J gene is TRBJ2-1, the V gene TRBV7-9; D is possibly TRBD2 (6 bases). Germline V gives CDR1 SEHNR, CDR2 FQNEAQ (reference sequence). Trimming cost V 1 base and J 7 bases, with 14 bases left between them. The CDR3 extends over 15 amino acids. CDR3 amino acids: CASSLGGGALNEQFF. CDR3 bases: TGTGCCAGCAGCTTAGGAGGCGGGGCTCTGAATGAGCAGTTCTTC.

The chain's CDR3 is CASSLQTGGTNEQYV. CDR3 coding DNA: TGTGCCAGCAGCCTGCAGACAGGGGGCACGAACGAGCAGTACGTC. The chain couples TRBV7-8 to TRBJ2-7; 10 nucleotides line up with TRBD1. Per germline, CDR1 SGHVS and CDR2 FQNEAQ. The trim removed 5 bases at V and 5 bases at J, leaving 9 bases unmatched. The CDR3 is made up of 15 amino acids.

The chain has TRBV20-1 and TRBJ1-5; possibly TRBD1 for D (6 bases). Germline V lookup: CDR1 DFQATT, CDR2 SNEGSKA (reference sequence). V dropped 5 bases and J dropped 0 bases, with 11 bases sitting between them. The length of the CDR3 is 14 residues. In DNA form, the CDR3 reads TGCAGTGCTCAAGACAGGCTTAGCAATCAGCCCCAGCATTTT. Translation gives CSAQDRLSNQPQHF.

This clonotype has only a few counts. This sequence joins TRBV3-1 and TRBJ2-7, with TRBD1 matching over 9 bases. V lost 4 bases, J lost 6 bases, and 16 bases stayed unmatched. CDR1 and CDR2 (germline): LGHDT, YNNKEL (reference sequence). The CDR3 has 17 amino acids. In DNA, the CDR3 is TGTGCCAGCAGCCCGAGGGCCGGGACAGGGATCTTCGGCGAGCAGTACGTC. Residues: CASSPRAGTGIFGEQYV.

V usage is TRBV7-9 and J usage is TRBJ1-2; the D is unclear. The CDR3 has 17 residues. Germline CDR1 is SEHNR and CDR2 is FQNEAQ (reference sequence). Trimming removed 5 bases at V and 7 bases at J, with 26 bases between. CDR3 sequence (DNA): TGTGCCAGCAGCCAACATCGAGGACGCCCTGAAGAGAGTGGCTACACCTTC. This translates into CASSQHRGRPEESGYTF.

In this sample, this clonotype turned up many times. The rearrangement links TRBV7-9 to TRBJ1-2; 12 nucleotides align to TRBD1. CDR3 length: 15 amino acids. Germline V gene sequence: CDR1 SEHNR, CDR2 FQNEAQ (reference sequence). The V segment lost 6 bases and the J segment 7 bases; nucleotides outside the gene matches: 9. For the CDR3, the DNA is TGTGCCAGCAGAGATACCGGGACAGGGGGCGGTGGCTACACCTTC. Encoded protein: CASRDTGTGGGGYTF.